The 9 T cell receptor beta chains below come from one sample, sequenced in a study of multiple sclerosis patients with progressive multifocal leukoencephalopathy. Libraries were prepared by immunoSEQ multiplex PCR; TCRdb keeps only in-frame clonotypes and omits some of them. The sample holds about 25,000 clones, around 93% seen once. Time point noted: about a year of natalizumab therapy. The sample in question was PBMCs, obtained from a patient treated with natalizumab. Source of these receptors: a man aged 25 to 40 with multiple sclerosis.

Concerning this clone: This is likely a read error, given that the CDR3 carries no conserved phenylalanine or tryptophan at its end. The chain combines TRBV14 with TRBJ2-7; a weak D match, TRBD2 (6 bases). This CDR3 comprises 14 residues. V was clipped by 1 base and J by 2 bases, with 9 bases between them. Germline-derived CDR1 and CDR2 are SGHDN and FVKESK. In nucleotides, the CDR3 is TGTGCCAGCAGCCAAGGGGGAGGAACCTACGAGCAGTACCTC. Translating gives CASSQGGGTYEQYL.

The sample holds one count of this clone. The rearrangement links TRBV11-3 to TRBJ1-1, with 10 bases fitting TRBD1. This CDR3 has 17 residues. Trimming at V came to 5 bases and at J to 7 bases, leaving 16 bases not matched to a gene. CDR1 and CDR2 from the germline V gene are SGHNT and YENEEA. The CDR3 sequence is CASSPRRGQGPPFEAFF. The DNA of the CDR3 is TGTGCCAGCAGCCCTCGCAGGGGACAGGGGCCGCCTTTTGAAGCTTTCTTT. Supplemented by reference TRBV11-3 and TRBJ1-1, the full variable domain reads EAGVVQSPRYKIIEKKQPVAFWCNPISGHNTLYWYLQNLGQGPELLIRYENEEAVDDSQLPKDRFSAERLKGVDSTLKIQPAELGDSAVYLCASSPRRGQGPPFEAFFGQGTRLTVV.

The chain employs TRBV7-9 and TRBJ2-7; TRBD1 matches at 7 bases. This CDR3 has 12 residues. Per the germline V gene, CDR1 is SEHNR and CDR2 is FQNEAQ (reference sequence). J gave up 5 bases and V 5 bases, and 3 bases lay outside the gene matches. CDR3 DNA: TGTGCCAGCAGCCAAACAGGGGACGAGCAGTACGTC. The encoded protein is CASSQTGDEQYV.

The V gene is TRBV5-4, the J gene TRBJ1-4; 11 bases map to TRBD1. The CDR3 has 17 residues. Germline loops: CDR1 SGHNT, CDR2 YYREEE (reference sequence). V gave up 2 bases and J gave up 7 bases; unmatched junction bases: 10. The CDR3 DNA follows: TGTGCCAGCAGCTTCGGGGACAGGGGGAGTCAGAGTGAAAAACTGTTTTTT. This encodes CASSFGDRGSQSEKLFF.

The chain uses TRBV18 and TRBJ2-3; 7 positions match TRBD1. The CDR3 runs to 15 residues. Germline V gene sequence: CDR1 KGHSH, CDR2 LQKENI. J was trimmed by 3 bases and V by 6 bases; bases with no gene match: 9. CDR3 nucleotide sequence: TGTGCCAGCTCTCCATGGGGCAGGGGGACAGATACGCAGTATTTT. Translation: CASSPWGRGTDTQYF.

This clone appeared a few times. The chain combines TRBV6-5 with TRBJ2-3; D is unresolved. This CDR3 comprises 15 residues. Trimming cost V 0 bases and J 7 bases, with 14 bases left between them. Looked up from germline, CDR1 is MNHEY and CDR2 is SVGAGI. CDR3 coding DNA: TGTGCCAGCAGTTACTCGATACCGCGAGAGCATACGCAGTATTTT. This codes for CASSYSIPREHTQYF.

Concerning this clone: The identical CDR3 is also encoded by other nucleotide sequences in the sample. The chain joins TRBV7-2 to TRBJ1-4; tentatively, D is TRBD1 (6 bases). CDR1 is SGHTA, CDR2 FQGNSA, per germline. Trimming cost V 2 bases and J 7 bases, with 14 bases left between them. This CDR3 comprises 15 residues. In DNA form, the CDR3 reads TGTGCCAGCAGCTTAAGGGGGGCAGGAGGTGAAAAACTGTTTTTT. It is translated as CASSLRGAGGEKLFF.

The gene calls are TRBV5-6 and TRBJ1-1, with 10 bases fitting TRBD1. J gave up 4 bases and V 4 bases, and 7 bases lay outside the gene matches. Per the germline V gene, CDR1 is SGHDT and CDR2 is YYEEEE. The CDR3 extends over 15 amino acids. The CDR3 is CASSTTGGWRTEAFF. DNA of the CDR3: TGTGCCAGCAGCACGACAGGGGGCTGGCGCACTGAAGCTTTCTTT.

The chain carries TRBV15 and TRBJ2-2, with D uncertain. CDR1 is LNHNV and CDR2 is YYDKDF in the germline V gene (reference sequence). V was shortened by 0 bases and J by 6 bases, with 8 bases between the two germline ends. The CDR3 spans 14 residues. The CDR3 spells CATSRELGPGELFF. CDR3 nucleotide sequence: TGTGCCACCAGCAGAGAGCTAGGACCCGGGGAGCTGTTTTTT.